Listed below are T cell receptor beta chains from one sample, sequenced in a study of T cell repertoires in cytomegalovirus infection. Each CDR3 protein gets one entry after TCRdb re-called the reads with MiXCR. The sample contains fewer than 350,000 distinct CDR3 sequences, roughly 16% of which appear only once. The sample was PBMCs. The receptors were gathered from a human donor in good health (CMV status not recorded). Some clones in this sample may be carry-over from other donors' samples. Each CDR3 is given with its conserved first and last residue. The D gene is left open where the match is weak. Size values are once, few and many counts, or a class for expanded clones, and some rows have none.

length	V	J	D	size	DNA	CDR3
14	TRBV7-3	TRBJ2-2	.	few	TGTGCCAGCAGCTTAAGACGGGACACCGGGGAGCTGTTTTTT	CASSLRRDTGELFF
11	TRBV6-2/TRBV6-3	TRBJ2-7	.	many	TGTGCCAGCAGTTACACCTACGAGCAGTACTTC	CASSYTYEQYF
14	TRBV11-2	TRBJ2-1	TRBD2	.	TGTGCCAGCAGCTTACTAGCGGGGGGGCGTGAGCAGTTCTTC	CASSLLAGGREQFF
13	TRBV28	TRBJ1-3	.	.	TGTGCCAGCAGTGTCGACAGGGGAAACACCATATATTTT	CASSVDRGNTIYF
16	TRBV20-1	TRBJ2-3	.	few	TGCAGTGCTAGAGATTGGGGGAAGTCCCGCACAGATACGCAGTATTTT	CSARDWGKSRTDTQYF
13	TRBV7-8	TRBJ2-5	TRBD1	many	TGTGCCAGCGGCCAGGGACAGCAAGAGACCCAGTACTTC	CASGQGQQETQYF
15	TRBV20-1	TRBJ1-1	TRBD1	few	TGCAGTGCTAGAGAGGGGACAGGTTTGAACACTGAAGCTTTCTTT	CSAREGTGLNTEAFF
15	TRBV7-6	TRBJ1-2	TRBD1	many	TGTGCCAGCAGCTTACAACCAGGGACAGGAAAGGGCTACACCTTC	CASSLQPGTGKGYTF
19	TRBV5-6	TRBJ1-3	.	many	TGTGCCAGCAGCTTGGCCCATGGAACAGCTAGCTTCTCTGGAAACACCATATATTTT	CASSLAHGTASFSGNTIYF
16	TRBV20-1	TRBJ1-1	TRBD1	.	TGCAGTGCTAGAGAGGGAGGGGGCGCTGGGAACACTGAAGCTTTCTTT	CSAREGGGAGNTEAFF
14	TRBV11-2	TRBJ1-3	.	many	TGTGCCAGCAGCCGGGACGTCTCTGGAAACACCATATATTTT	CASSRDVSGNTIYF
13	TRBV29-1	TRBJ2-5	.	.	TGCAGCGTTGAACGGGGGCAGGGTGAGACCCAGTACTTC	CSVERGQGETQYF
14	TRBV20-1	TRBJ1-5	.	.	TGCAGTGCTAGGGGGGCCCTAAGCAATCAGCCCCAGCATTTT	CSARGALSNQPQHF
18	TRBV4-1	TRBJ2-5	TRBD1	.	TGCGCCAGCAGCCAAAACCCCCACCAGATGACAGGGGGAGAGACCCAGTACTTC	CASSQNPHQMTGGETQYF
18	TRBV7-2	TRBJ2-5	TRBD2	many	TGTGCCAGCAGCTTGGGGACTAGCGGGGGCCCTGCCTTGGAGACCCAGTACTTC	CASSLGTSGGPALETQYF
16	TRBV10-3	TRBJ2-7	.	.	TGTGCCATCAGTGGAAGGGGAAACAGGGGGGGATACGAGCAGTACTTC	CAISGRGNRGGYEQYF
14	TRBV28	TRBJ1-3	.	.	TGTGCCAGCGTGTTGTCTAACTCTGGAAACACCATATATTTT	CASVLSNSGNTIYF
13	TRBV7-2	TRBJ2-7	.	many	TGTGCCAGCAGCTCTGCCGACCTTTACGAGCAGTACTTC	CASSSADLYEQYF
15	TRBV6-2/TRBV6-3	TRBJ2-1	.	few	TGTGCCAGCAGTTACACAGGGCTGGCCTACAATGAGCAGTTCTTC	CASSYTGLAYNEQFF
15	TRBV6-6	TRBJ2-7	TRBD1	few	TGTGCCAGCAGTTCCCCCGGGGGACAGGCGTACGAGCAGTACTTC	CASSSPGGQAYEQYF
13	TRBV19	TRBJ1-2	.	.	TGTGCCAGTACCCATAACAGGCCCCGCGGCTACACCTTC	CASTHNRPRGYTF
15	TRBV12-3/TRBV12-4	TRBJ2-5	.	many	TGTGCCAGCAGTTTAATGTCAGCGGGTGTAGAGACCCAGTACTTC	CASSLMSAGVETQYF
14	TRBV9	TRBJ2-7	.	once	TGTGCCAGCAGCGTTCTCGGCAGTTCCTACGAGCAGTACTTC	CASSVLGSSYEQYF
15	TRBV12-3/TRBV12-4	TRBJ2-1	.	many	TGTGCCAGCAGACCCGGGACCTTTTCCTACAATGAGCAGTTCTTC	CASRPGTFSYNEQFF
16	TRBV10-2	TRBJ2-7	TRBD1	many	TGCGCCAGCAGTGAGTTGGGGACAGGGAGCTCCTACGAGCAGTACTTC	CASSELGTGSSYEQYF
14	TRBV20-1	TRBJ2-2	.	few	TGCAGTGCTCCCCGGACCCTGAACACCGGGGAGCTGTTTTTT	CSAPRTLNTGELFF